This TCR beta chain was captured by sequencing in a study of T cell repertoires in cytomegalovirus infection. As for the study in general: It can be stated that public TCR beta signatures indicated CMV infection as well as a matching HLA type.

One entry per CDR3 protein, called by TCRdb with MiXCR from the reads. The data hold hundreds of thousands of distinct CDR3 sequences, with 30% to 40% observed a single time. As to this clonotype: Its antigen remains unknown.

Overall study findings and caveats: Cumulative frequency (of public TCR beta family members) identified carriers of CMV plus the relevant HLA.

The CDR3 is 14 amino acids. Germline CDR1 SEHNR, CDR2 FQNEAQ (reference sequence). Deletions cut 0 bases from V and 10 bases from J, with 15 bases between. This clonotype was sampled from a human donor in good health (CMV status not recorded). Some clones in this sample may be carry-over from other donors' samples. The chain uses TRBV7-9 and TRBJ1-1, with unresolved D. This specimen was cultured PBMCs, taken from culture after CMV antigen stimulation. The CDR3 DNA reads TGTGCCAGCAGCTTAGCCCCGGGAGGGCGTGGAGCTTTCTTT. The encoded protein is CASSLAPGGRGAFF.